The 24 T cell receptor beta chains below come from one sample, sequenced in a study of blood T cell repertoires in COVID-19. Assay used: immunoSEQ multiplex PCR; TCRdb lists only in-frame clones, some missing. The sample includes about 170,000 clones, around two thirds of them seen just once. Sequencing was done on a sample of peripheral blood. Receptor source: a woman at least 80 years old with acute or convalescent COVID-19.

The CDR3: CASSQDHSGNTIYF. CDR3 nucleotide sequence: TGTGCCAGCAGCCAAGATCACAGTGGAAACACCATATATTTT. V usage is TRBV3-1 (or the pseudogene TRBV3-2) and J usage is TRBJ1-3; no reliable D call. Between the trimmed V and J ends, which lost 0 bases and 3 bases, there was a span of 6 bases. Germline V gives CDR1 LGHDT, CDR2 YNNKEL (reference sequence). The CDR3 extends over 14 amino acids.

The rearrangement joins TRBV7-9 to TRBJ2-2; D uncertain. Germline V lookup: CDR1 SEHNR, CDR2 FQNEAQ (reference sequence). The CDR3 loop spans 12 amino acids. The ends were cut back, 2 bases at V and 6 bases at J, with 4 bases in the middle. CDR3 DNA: TGTGCCAGCAGCTTAACATCCGGGGAGCTGTTTTTT. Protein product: CASSLTSGELFF. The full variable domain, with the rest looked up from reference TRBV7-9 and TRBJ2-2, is DTGVSQNPRHKITKRGQNVTFRCDPISEHNRLYWYRQTLGQGPEFLTYFQNEAQLEKSRLLSDRFSAERPKGSFSTLEIQRTEQGDSAMYLCASSLTSGELFFGEGSRLTVL.

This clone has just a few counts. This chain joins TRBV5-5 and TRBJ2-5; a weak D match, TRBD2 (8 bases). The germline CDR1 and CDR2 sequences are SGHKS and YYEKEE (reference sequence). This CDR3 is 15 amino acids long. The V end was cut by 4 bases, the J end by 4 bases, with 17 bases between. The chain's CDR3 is CASSGRGLAGETQYF. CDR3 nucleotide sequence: TGTGCCAGCAGCGGGAGGGGGCTAGCGGGAGAGACCCAGTACTTC.

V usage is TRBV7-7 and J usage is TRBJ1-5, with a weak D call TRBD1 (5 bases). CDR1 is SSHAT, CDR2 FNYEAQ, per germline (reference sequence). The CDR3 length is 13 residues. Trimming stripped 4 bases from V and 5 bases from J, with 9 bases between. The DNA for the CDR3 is TGTGCCAGCAGCTCAGGGTGGGATCAGCCCCAGCATTTT. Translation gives CASSSGWDQPQHF. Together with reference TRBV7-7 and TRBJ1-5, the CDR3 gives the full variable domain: GAGVSQSPRYKVTKRGQDVTLRCDPISSHATLYWYQQALGQGPEFLTYFNYEAQPDKSGLPSDRFSAERPEGSISTLTIQRTEQRDSAMYRCASSSGWDQPQHFGDGTRLSIL.

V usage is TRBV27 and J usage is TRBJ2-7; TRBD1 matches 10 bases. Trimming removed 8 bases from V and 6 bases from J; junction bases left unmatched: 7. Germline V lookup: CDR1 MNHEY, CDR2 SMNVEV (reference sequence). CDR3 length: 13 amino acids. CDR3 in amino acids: CASGRTGGGEQYF. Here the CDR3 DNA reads TGTGCCAGCGGGCGGACAGGGGGAGGCGAGCAGTACTTC.

In DNA form, the CDR3 reads TGTGCCAGCAGCTTAGCAGGTAGGAATGAGCAGTTCTTC. Encoded protein: CASSLAGRNEQFF. This chain links TRBV11-3 with TRBJ2-1, with D unclear. V shed 1 base and J shed 7 bases, with 8 bases lying between them. Germline V gives CDR1 SGHNT, CDR2 YENEEA. This CDR3 contains 13 residues.

The CDR3 nucleotides read TGTGCCAGCTCACTCCGGGACAACATTGGCTACACCTTC. This gives the protein CASSLRDNIGYTF. V is TRBV18 and J is TRBJ1-2, with D possibly matching TRBD1 (6 bases). The V end was cut by 4 bases, the J end by 7 bases, with 13 bases between. The length of the CDR3 is 13 residues. CDR1 and CDR2 (germline): KGHSH, LQKENI.

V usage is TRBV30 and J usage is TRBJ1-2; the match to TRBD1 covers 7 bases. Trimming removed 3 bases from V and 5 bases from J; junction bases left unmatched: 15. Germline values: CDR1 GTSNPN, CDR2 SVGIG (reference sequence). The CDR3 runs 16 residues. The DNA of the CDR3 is TGTGCCTGGAGACCGAGGCGAGGGACAGACTTTTATGGCTACACCTTC. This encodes CAWRPRRGTDFYGYTF. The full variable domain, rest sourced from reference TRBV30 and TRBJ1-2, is SQTIHQWPATLVQPVGSPLSLECTVEGTSNPNLYWYRQAAGRGLQLLFYSVGIGQISSEVPQNLSASRPQDRQFILSSKKLLLSDSGFYLCAWRPRRGTDFYGYTFGSGTRLTVV.

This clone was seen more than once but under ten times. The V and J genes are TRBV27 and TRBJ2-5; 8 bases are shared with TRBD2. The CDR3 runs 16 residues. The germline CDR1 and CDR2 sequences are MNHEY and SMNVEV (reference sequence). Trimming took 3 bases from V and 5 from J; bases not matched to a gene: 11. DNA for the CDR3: TGTGCCAGCAGTTTTAACACGGGTACGGGAGGGGAGACCCAGTACTTC. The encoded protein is CASSFNTGTGGETQYF.

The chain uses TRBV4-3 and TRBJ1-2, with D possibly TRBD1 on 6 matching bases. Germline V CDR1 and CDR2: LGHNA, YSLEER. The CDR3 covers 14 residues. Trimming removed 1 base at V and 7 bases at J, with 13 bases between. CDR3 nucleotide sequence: TGCGCCAGCAGCCAAGTCGGAGGGGGGGGTGGCTACACCTTC. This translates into CASSQVGGGGGYTF.

CDR3 protein: CASSPERASYEQYF. The CDR3 DNA is TGTGCCAGCTCACCCGAGCGGGCTTCCTACGAGCAGTACTTC. This sequence joins TRBV18 and TRBJ2-7, with D possibly being TRBD2 (6 bases). The CDR3 spans 14 residues. CDR1 is KGHSH, CDR2 LQKENI, per germline. The V and J ends lost 3 bases and 1 base respectively, with 10 bases between them. The full variable domain, with the rest looked up from reference TRBV18 and TRBJ2-7, is NAGVMQNPRHLVRRRGQEARLRCSPMKGHSHVYWYRQLPEEGLKFMVYLQKENIIDESGMPKERFSAEFPKEGPSILRIQQVVRGDSAAYFCASSPERASYEQYFGPGTRLTVT.

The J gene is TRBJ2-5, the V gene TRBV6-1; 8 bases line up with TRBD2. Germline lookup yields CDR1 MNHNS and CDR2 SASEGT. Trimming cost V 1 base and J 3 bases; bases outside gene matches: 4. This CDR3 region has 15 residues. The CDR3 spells CASSEGGSGKETQYF. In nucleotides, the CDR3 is TGTGCCAGCAGTGAAGGGGGTAGCGGGAAAGAGACCCAGTACTTC.

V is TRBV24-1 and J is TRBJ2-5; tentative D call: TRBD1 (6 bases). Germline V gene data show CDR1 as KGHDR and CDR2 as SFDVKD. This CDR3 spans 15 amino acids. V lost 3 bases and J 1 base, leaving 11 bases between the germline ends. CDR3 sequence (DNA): TGTGCCACCAGTGATGGGACAAGGCTCCAAGAGACCCAGTACTTC. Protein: CATSDGTRLQETQYF.

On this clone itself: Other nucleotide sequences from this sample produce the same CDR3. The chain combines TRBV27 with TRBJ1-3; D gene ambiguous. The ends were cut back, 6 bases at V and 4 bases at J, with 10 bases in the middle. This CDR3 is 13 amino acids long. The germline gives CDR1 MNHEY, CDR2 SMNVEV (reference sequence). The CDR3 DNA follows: TGTGCCAGCAGCCCATCGGGAGGAAACACCATATATTTT. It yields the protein CASSPSGGNTIYF.

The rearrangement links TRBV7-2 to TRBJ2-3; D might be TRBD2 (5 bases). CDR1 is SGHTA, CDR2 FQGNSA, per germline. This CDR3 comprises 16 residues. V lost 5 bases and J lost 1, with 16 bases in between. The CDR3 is CASSPRVGGRTDTQYF. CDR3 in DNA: TGTGCCAGCAGCCCCCGGGTGGGCGGGCGCACAGATACGCAGTATTTT.

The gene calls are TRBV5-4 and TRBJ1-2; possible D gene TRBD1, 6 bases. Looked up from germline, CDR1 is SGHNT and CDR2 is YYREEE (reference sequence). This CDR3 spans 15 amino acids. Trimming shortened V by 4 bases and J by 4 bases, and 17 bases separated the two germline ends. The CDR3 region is CASSHTDSFIYGYTF. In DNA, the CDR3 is TGTGCCAGCAGCCATACGGACAGTTTCATCTATGGCTACACCTTC.

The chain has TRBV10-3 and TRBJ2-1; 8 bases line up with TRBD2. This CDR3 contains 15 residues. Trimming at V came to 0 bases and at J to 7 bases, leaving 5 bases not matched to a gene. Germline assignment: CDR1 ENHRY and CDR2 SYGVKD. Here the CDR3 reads CAISESGGRMNEQFF. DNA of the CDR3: TGTGCCATCAGTGAGTCTGGCGGGAGGATGAATGAGCAGTTCTTC.

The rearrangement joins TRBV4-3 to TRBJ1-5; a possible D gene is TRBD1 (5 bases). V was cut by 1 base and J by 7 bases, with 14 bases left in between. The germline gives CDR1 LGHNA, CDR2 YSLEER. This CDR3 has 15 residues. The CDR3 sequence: CASSQAGGPGQPQHF. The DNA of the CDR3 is TGCGCCAGCAGCCAAGCGGGGGGACCGGGCCAGCCCCAGCATTTT.

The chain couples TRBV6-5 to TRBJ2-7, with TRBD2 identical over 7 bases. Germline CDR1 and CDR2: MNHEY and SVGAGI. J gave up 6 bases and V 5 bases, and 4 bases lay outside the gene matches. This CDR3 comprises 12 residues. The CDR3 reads CASSNPSGEQYF. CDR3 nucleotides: TGTGCCAGCAGTAATCCTAGCGGCGAGCAGTACTTC.

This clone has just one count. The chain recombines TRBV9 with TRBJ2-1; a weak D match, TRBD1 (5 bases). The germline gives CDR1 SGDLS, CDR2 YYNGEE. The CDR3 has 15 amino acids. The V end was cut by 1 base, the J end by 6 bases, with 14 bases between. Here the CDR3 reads CASSVFGGAVNEQFF. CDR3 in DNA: TGTGCCAGCAGCGTATTTGGTGGGGCAGTCAATGAGCAGTTCTTC.

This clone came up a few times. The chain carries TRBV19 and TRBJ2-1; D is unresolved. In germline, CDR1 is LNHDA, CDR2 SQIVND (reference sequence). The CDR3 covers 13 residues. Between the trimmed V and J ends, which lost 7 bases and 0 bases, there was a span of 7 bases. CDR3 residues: CASNPSSYNEQFF. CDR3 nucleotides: TGTGCCAGTAATCCCAGCTCCTACAATGAGCAGTTCTTC.

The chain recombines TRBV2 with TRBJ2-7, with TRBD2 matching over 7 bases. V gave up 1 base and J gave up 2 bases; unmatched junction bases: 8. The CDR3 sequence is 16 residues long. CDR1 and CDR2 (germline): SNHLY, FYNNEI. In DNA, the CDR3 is TGTGCCAGCAGTGAAGGTCTTGCGGGAGCTGCCTACGAGCAGTACTTC. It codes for CASSEGLAGAAYEQYF. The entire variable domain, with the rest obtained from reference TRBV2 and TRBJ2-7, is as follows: EPEVTQTPSHQVTQMGQEVILRCVPISNHLYFYWYRQILGQKVEFLVSFYNNEISEKSEIFDDQFSVERPDGSNFTLKIRSTKLEDSAMYFCASSEGLAGAAYEQYFGPGTRLTVT.

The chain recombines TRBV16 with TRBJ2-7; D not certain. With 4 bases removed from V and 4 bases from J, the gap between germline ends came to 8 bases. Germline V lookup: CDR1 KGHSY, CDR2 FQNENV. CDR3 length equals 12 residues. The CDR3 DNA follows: TGTGCCAGCAGCCCCGCGGTATACGAGCAGTACTTC. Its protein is CASSPAVYEQYF.

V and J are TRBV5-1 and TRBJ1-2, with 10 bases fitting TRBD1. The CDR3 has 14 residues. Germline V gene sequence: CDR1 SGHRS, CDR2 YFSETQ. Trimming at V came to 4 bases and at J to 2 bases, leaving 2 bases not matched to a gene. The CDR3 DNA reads TGCGCCAGCAGCGCGGGACAGGGGAACTATGGCTACACCTTC. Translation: CASSAGQGNYGYTF.